What follows describes a single T cell receptor beta chain. The data derive from a study of molecular identifiers for immune sequencing clone quantification. TCRdb used MiXCR to reprocess the PCR reads, holding one entry per CDR3 protein. The sample includes over 55,000 distinct CDR3 sequences, about a sixth of them seen just once. Sequenced: naive CD8+ T cells from blood, with Jurkat cell RNA spiked in. Subset described: FACS-sorted CD8+CD4-CCR7+CD45RA+ naive T cells. This clonotype was sampled from a human donor in good health. Some libraries in this study had Jurkat cell RNA spiked in.

The CDR3 loop is CASSLTLQPYEQYF. DNA of the CDR3: TGTGCCAGCAGCTTGACGCTACAGCCCTACGAGCAGTACTTC. The chain links TRBV7-9 to TRBJ2-7; D gene uncertain. V was shortened by 3 bases and J by 2 bases, with 11 bases between the two germline ends. This CDR3 is 14 amino acids long. The germline gives CDR1 SEHNR, CDR2 FQNEAQ (reference sequence). Looking up the rest from reference TRBV7-9 and TRBJ2-7 gives the full variable domain: DTGVSQNPRHKITKRGQNVTFRCDPISEHNRLYWYRQTLGQGPEFLTYFQNEAQLEKSRLLSDRFSAERPKGSFSTLEIQRTEQGDSAMYLCASSLTLQPYEQYFGPGTRLTVT.